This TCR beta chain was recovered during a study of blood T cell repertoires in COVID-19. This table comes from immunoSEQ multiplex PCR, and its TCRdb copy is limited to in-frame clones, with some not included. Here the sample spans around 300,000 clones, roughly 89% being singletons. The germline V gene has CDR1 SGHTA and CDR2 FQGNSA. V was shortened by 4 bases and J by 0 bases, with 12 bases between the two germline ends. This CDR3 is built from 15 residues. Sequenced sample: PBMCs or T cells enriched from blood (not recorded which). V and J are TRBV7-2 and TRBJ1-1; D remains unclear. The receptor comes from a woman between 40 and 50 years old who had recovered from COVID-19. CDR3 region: CASSSSRFMNTEAFF. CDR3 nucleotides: TGTGCCAGCAGCTCCTCCAGGTTTATGAACACTGAAGCTTTCTTT.